A selection of T cell receptor beta chains follows, all from one sample in a study of blood T cell repertoires in COVID-19. Assay: immunoSEQ multiplex PCR; the TCRdb copy retains only in-frame clones and omits some. The sample yields around 250,000 clones, 91% seen once. The sequenced sample consisted of PBMCs or T cells enriched from blood (not recorded which). These receptors were obtained from a human donor in a cohort exposed to, infected with or recovered from COVID-19 (not recorded which). The donor label of this sample is uncertain. The CDR3 runs from the conserved cysteine through the conserved F or W. D genes are given only for firm matches. Size is stated for part of the rows, as once, few or many counts, or as a class when the clone is expanded.

clone size	J gene	V gene	D gene	CDR3 protein	CDR3 DNA
once	TRBJ1-2	TRBV14	TRBD1	CASSLDRMLGYTF	TGTGCCAGCAGCCTGGACAGGATGCTTGGCTACACCTTC
once	TRBJ1-5	TRBV10-3	TRBD1	CAGGQGGKPQHF	TGTGCGGGCGGACAGGGTGGGAAGCCCCAGCATTTT
.	TRBJ2-3	TRBV7-2	.	CASSRLRSSLADTQYF	TGTGCCAGCAGCCGCCTCCGTTCTAGTCTGGCAGATACGCAGTATTTT
.	TRBJ1-5	TRBV19	TRBD1	CASSTDRTGPNQPQHF	TGTGCCAGTAGCACAGACCGGACAGGGCCCAATCAGCCCCAGCATTTT
.	TRBJ1-5	TRBV6-5	.	CASSLNSGLTQPQHF	TGTGCCAGCAGTCTCAACTCAGGCCTTACTCAGCCCCAGCATTTT
.	TRBJ2-7	TRBV5-4	TRBD1	CASSIGQDSYEQYF	TGTGCCAGCAGCATCGGACAGGACTCCTACGAGCAGTACTTC
.	TRBJ2-3	TRBV27	.	CASSLGPAGAGGDTQYF	TGTGCCAGCAGTTTGGGCCCGGCGGGGGCAGGTGGAGATACGCAGTATTTT
.	TRBJ2-7	TRBV6-2/TRBV6-3	.	CASSWAGVYEQYF	TGTGCCAGCAGTTGGGCCGGGGTCTACGAGCAGTACTTC
.	TRBJ2-7	TRBV18	TRBD2	CASSPGGSPHEQYF	TGTGCCAGCTCACCGGGGGGGTCCCCCCACGAGCAGTACTTC
.	TRBJ1-1	TRBV30	.	CAWRGGLNTEAFF	TGTGCCTGGAGGGGGGGACTGAACACTGAAGCTTTCTTT
.	TRBJ2-2	TRBV10-3	TRBD2	CAISLGGTGELFF	TGTGCCATCAGCCTGGGGGGGACCGGGGAGCTGTTTTTT
.	TRBJ1-4	TRBV7-2	TRBD1	CASSPDRGPATNEKLFF	TGTGCCAGCAGCCCTGACAGGGGGCCTGCAACTAATGAAAAACTGTTTTTT
once	TRBJ2-3	TRBV5-5	TRBD2	CASSLLRGEGQYF	TGTGCCAGCAGCTTGTTGCGGGGGGAAGGGCAGTATTTT
few	TRBJ2-5	TRBV28	TRBD1	CASSSGQGGSKTQYF	TGTGCCAGCAGTTCAGGACAGGGGGGGAGTAAGACCCAGTACTTC
.	TRBJ2-7	TRBV3-1/TRBV3-2	TRBD1	CASSLYAGTGARKEDEQYF	TGTGCCAGCAGCCTCTACGCCGGGACAGGGGCCCGCAAGGAGGACGAGCAGTACTTC
.	TRBJ1-3	TRBV9	.	CASSAYRKASGNTIYF	TGTGCCAGCAGCGCGTACAGGAAAGCCTCTGGAAACACCATATATTTT
.	TRBJ1-5	TRBV27	.	CASSRTAATTPNQPQHF	TGTGCCAGCAGCCGGACAGCGGCAACCACCCCCAATCAGCCCCAGCATTTT
.	TRBJ2-7	TRBV4-2	TRBD2	CASSLGTSGASYEQYF	TGTGCCAGCAGCCTAGGGACTAGCGGGGCTTCCTACGAGCAGTACTTC
.	TRBJ2-1	TRBV6-5	.	CASSYSLYNEQFF	TGTGCCAGCAGTTACTCTCTCTACAATGAGCAGTTCTTC
once	TRBJ1-1	TRBV4-2	.	CASSQEGAGTEAFF	TGTGCCAGCAGCCAAGAGGGGGCAGGAACTGAAGCTTTCTTT
.	TRBJ2-1	TRBV12-3/TRBV12-4	.	CASSLILESEQFF	TGTGCCAGCAGTCTCATACTAGAAAGCGAGCAGTTCTTC
.	TRBJ1-2	TRBV9	TRBD1	CASTRDRGFSDYGYTF	TGTGCCAGCACGCGGGACAGGGGGTTTTCCGACTATGGCTACACCTTC
.	TRBJ2-5	TRBV6-5	.	CASMTAGETQYF	TGTGCCAGCATGACCGCGGGAGAGACCCAGTACTTC
.	TRBJ2-5	TRBV2	TRBD2	CASRGLAEETQYF	TGTGCCAGCAGGGGACTAGCGGAAGAGACCCAGTACTTC